By share, the clone carrying this T cell receptor beta chain counts as medium-sized. Its antigen is as yet unknown. An end of the junction differs from the germline gene, which may be a read error. This sample is drawn from a study of circulating CD8 cells and anti-PD-1 response in melanoma. Study-wide context: About 45% of the 13 patients had prior targeted therapy or immunotherapy; seven did not. Responders had complete or partial responses; non-responders had stable or progressive disease.

CDR3 size: 13 residues. Per the germline V gene, CDR1 is SGHVS and CDR2 is FQNEAQ. Live CD3+CD8+TCRalphabeta+ cells were sorted into four subsets by PD-1 and/or TIGIT. TCR libraries were prepared from 15 ng of total RNA with the QIAseq Immune Repertoire TCR panel. TCRdb re-analysed the reads in MiXCR, keeping a single row per CDR3 protein. The repertoire consists of around 300 distinct CDR3 sequences, with approximately 8% occurring once and the leading ten covering less than 20%. Study-wide results and caveats: PD-1 and DPOS subsets showed similar, higher clonality than DNEG. Under 8% of TRB clonotypes were shared between subsets at M1.

This chain links TRBV7-8 with TRBJ2-1; D unclear. This sequence originates from a human donor with melanoma. This specimen was CD8+ T cells from PBMCs, taken at baseline or after one month of anti-PD-1 therapy (not recorded which). DNA for the CDR3: TGTGCCAGCGGCTTAGCTGCGTACAATGAGCAGTTCTTC. Translating gives CASGLAAYNEQFF.